This T cell receptor (beta chain) comes out of a study of beta chain features in type 1 diabetes. Findings of the study overall: Highly expressing activated T cells could be over-counted with a cDNA template. Across all four CD4+ subsets, people with type 1 diabetes showed modestly shorter TCRB CDR3s.

Since all of the isolated RNA was reverse transcribed, expressed TCRB transcripts were what got sequenced. It was found that naive, central memory and regulatory T cell samples averaged roughly 3.6 million reads. Profiled with immunoSEQ multiplex PCR; TCRdb holds only in-frame clones, not every one. This table has more than 300,000 clones, 8.5% to 10% appearing once. The authors sorted CD4+ naive, central memory, regulatory and stem cell-like memory cells via CD45RO/CCR7/CD25/CD127/CD95/CD27. Of note for this clone: The target antigen is unknown.

The TCR originated in a man aged 25 to 40 with type 1 diabetes. Sequenced input: central memory CD4+ T cells from blood.

The CDR3 coding sequence is TGTGCCAGCAGCTTAGAGGCAGGAAGGAGGGAAAAACTGTTTTTT. Its translation is CASSLEAGRREKLFF. V gene TRBV7-9 combines with J gene TRBJ1-4; D is undetermined. The CDR3 has 15 amino acids. Trimming removed 1 base at V and 8 bases at J, with 14 bases between. Germline V gives CDR1 SEHNR, CDR2 FQNEAQ (reference sequence).